A selection of T cell receptor beta chains follows, all from one sample in a study of beta chain features in type 1 diabetes. Profiling relied on immunoSEQ multiplex PCR, and the TCRdb table lists in-frame clones only, not all of them. This table holds a few hundred thousand clones, 10% to 15% found once. Specimen: naive CD4+ T cells from blood. These receptors were obtained from a woman aged 18-30 years with type 1 diabetes. Each CDR3 is given with its conserved first and last residue. The D gene is left open where the match is weak. Some rows mark clone size as missing; the rest say once, few, many or name a class of expanded clone.

j_call clone_size v_call d_call cdr3_aa cdr3_nt
TRBJ1-5 NA TRBV19 TRBD1 CASSMGTGRSQPQHF TGTGCCAGTAGTATGGGGACAGGGAGGAGTCAGCCCCAGCATTTT
TRBJ2-7 NA TRBV5-4 NA CASSLDVNEQYF TGTGCCAGCAGCTTGGATGTCAACGAGCAGTACTTC
TRBJ2-7 few TRBV5-1 TRBD1 CASSLEQGFGEQYF TGCGCCAGCAGCTTGGAACAGGGGTTTGGGGAGCAGTACTTC
TRBJ1-5 NA TRBV30 NA CAWSPQDNQPQHF TGTGCCTGGAGTCCCCAGGACAATCAGCCCCAGCATTTT
TRBJ2-1 NA TRBV5-1 TRBD2 CASGGGYGEQFF TGCGCCAGCGGGGGGGGATACGGTGAGCAGTTCTTC
TRBJ2-7 NA TRBV7-9 NA CASSRGDGSSYEQYF TGTGCCAGCAGCCGCGGGGACGGGTCATCCTACGAGCAGTACTTC
TRBJ1-1 few TRBV4-3 TRBD1 CASSQRPDRGDTEAFF TGCGCCAGCAGCCAAAGGCCCGACAGGGGAGACACTGAAGCTTTCTTT
TRBJ2-7 few TRBV30 TRBD2 CAWSAWASGEQYF TGTGCCTGGAGCGCATGGGCTAGCGGCGAGCAGTACTTC
TRBJ1-4 few TRBV4-3 TRBD1 CASSPLGQGLVEKLFF TGCGCCAGCAGCCCTTTAGGACAGGGGTTGGTCGAAAAACTGTTTTTT
TRBJ1-1 NA TRBV23-1 NA CASRDYNYTEAFF TGCGCCAGCAGGGACTACAACTACACTGAAGCTTTCTTT
TRBJ2-5 few TRBV14 NA CASSPTTGPQETQYF TGTGCCAGCAGCCCAACGACAGGACCTCAAGAGACCCAGTACTTC
TRBJ1-5 NA TRBV19 TRBD1 CASSKTGYSNQPQHF TGTGCCAGTAGTAAGACAGGGTATAGCAATCAGCCCCAGCATTTT
TRBJ2-7 few TRBV13 TRBD2 CASSLSGLAGGSSEQYF TGTGCCAGCAGCTTATCGGGACTAGCGGGAGGGTCTTCCGAGCAGTACTTC
TRBJ2-3 few TRBV7-7 TRBD2 CASSQGSRGADTQYF TGTGCCAGCAGTCAAGGGAGCCGGGGGGCAGATACGCAGTATTTT
TRBJ1-2 few TRBV25-1 NA CASGTLDYGYTF TGTGCCAGCGGGACTTTGGACTATGGCTACACCTTC
TRBJ1-1 few TRBV7-9 NA CAVAVGNTEAFF TGTGCCGTCGCGGTTGGGAACACTGAAGCTTTCTTT
TRBJ1-2 NA TRBV29-1 TRBD1 CSAGRRTGGGDYGYTF TGCAGCGCCGGACGGAGGACAGGGGGCGGGGACTATGGCTACACCTTC
TRBJ2-7 NA TRBV29-1 NA CSVAWGTYEQYF TGCAGCGTTGCATGGGGCACCTACGAGCAGTACTTC
TRBJ1-2 NA TRBV7-9 NA CASSWGGATGYTF TGTGCCAGCAGCTGGGGGGGTGCTACTGGCTACACCTTC
TRBJ2-5 few TRBV11-2 TRBD2 CASSPRTSGVETQYF TGTGCCAGCAGCCCAAGGACTAGCGGGGTGGAGACCCAGTACTTC
TRBJ2-1 NA TRBV5-8 TRBD2 CASSLIRGGFYEQFF TGTGCCAGCAGCTTGATCCGGGGGGGCTTCTATGAGCAGTTCTTC
TRBJ2-7 NA TRBV7-9 NA CASSLAARGPYEQYF TGTGCCAGCAGCTTAGCAGCCAGGGGACCCTACGAGCAGTACTTC
TRBJ2-7 NA TRBV11-1 TRBD1 CASSWTGAEQYF TGTGCCAGCAGTTGGACAGGGGCCGAGCAGTACTTC
TRBJ2-1 NA TRBV7-9 TRBD2 CASSERWTSGYNEQFF TGTGCCAGCAGCGAGCGCTGGACTAGCGGTTACAATGAGCAGTTCTTC
TRBJ1-1 few TRBV18 NA CASSPSIGGLGETEAFF TGTGCCAGCTCACCATCAATCGGAGGTTTGGGAGAAACTGAAGCTTTCTTT
TRBJ2-5 NA TRBV28 NA CASSLMQGGETQYF TGTGCCAGCAGTTTGATGCAGGGTGGAGAGACCCAGTACTTC
TRBJ2-1 NA TRBV30 NA CAWSVVRINEQFF TGTGCCTGGAGTGTAGTCAGGATCAACGAGCAGTTCTTC
TRBJ1-1 NA TRBV6-5 NA CASSYHGDTEAFF TGTGCCAGCAGTTACCACGGGGACACTGAAGCTTTCTTT
TRBJ2-3 few TRBV4-2 NA CASSQDLDNTDTQYF TGTGCCAGCAGCCAAGATCTTGACAACACAGATACGCAGTATTTT
TRBJ2-2 few TRBV5-4 NA CASSFNIGELFF TGTGCCAGCAGCTTTAACATCGGGGAGCTGTTTTTT
TRBJ1-1 few TRBV30 NA CAWSVLTRREDTEAFF TGTGCCTGGAGTGTACTGACACGGCGGGAGGACACTGAAGCTTTCTTT
TRBJ2-4 few TRBV28 NA CASYGGKNIQYF TGTGCCAGCTATGGAGGCAAAAACATTCAGTACTTC
TRBJ2-7 few TRBV9 TRBD1 CASSAQGAPREQYF TGTGCCAGCAGCGCACAGGGGGCGCCGAGGGAGCAGTACTTC
TRBJ2-5 NA TRBV20-1 NA CSARVRETQYF TGCAGTGCTAGAGTCAGAGAGACCCAGTACTTC
TRBJ1-1 NA TRBV29-1 TRBD1 CSVVRGAMNTEAFF TGCAGCGTTGTCAGGGGGGCCATGAACACTGAAGCTTTCTTT
TRBJ2-3 few TRBV4-2 NA CASSQLGPTDTQYF TGTGCCAGCAGTCAACTAGGCCCGACAGATACGCAGTATTTT
TRBJ1-6 NA TRBV5-6 NA CASSLERSPLHF TGTGCCAGCAGCTTGGAGCGTTCACCCCTCCACTTT
TRBJ1-5 NA TRBV9 NA CASSVGNGGISNQPQHF TGTGCCAGCAGCGTAGGAAATGGGGGGATAAGCAATCAGCCCCAGCATTTT
TRBJ1-4 few TRBV25-1 TRBD1 CASSELLGQGGEKLFF TGTGCCAGCAGTGAACTCTTAGGACAGGGTGGTGAAAAACTGTTTTTT
TRBJ2-3 NA TRBV5-4 TRBD2 CASSFKPSGGRGTDTQYF TGTGCCAGCAGCTTCAAACCTAGCGGGGGCCGAGGAACAGATACGCAGTATTTT
TRBJ2-5 few TRBV2 NA CASELGQWETQYF TGTGCCAGCGAGTTGGGGCAGTGGGAGACCCAGTACTTC
TRBJ2-7 few TRBV5-4 NA CASSPGISAEQYF TGTGCCAGCAGCCCCGGGATTTCGGCCGAGCAGTACTTC
TRBJ2-7 few TRBV4-3 NA CASSQARSYEQYF TGCGCCAGCAGCCAAGCTAGATCCTACGAGCAGTACTTC
TRBJ2-1 NA TRBV7-3 NA CASSSTGSQFF TGTGCCAGCAGCTCTACAGGGTCGCAGTTCTTC
TRBJ2-7 few TRBV5-4 NA CASSLGGGPGNEQYF TGTGCCAGCAGCTTGGGAGGAGGGCCCGGTAACGAGCAGTACTTC
TRBJ1-1 NA TRBV5-1 NA CASSIPMGTNTEAFF TGCGCCAGCAGCATCCCTATGGGCACCAACACTGAAGCTTTCTTT
TRBJ1-5 few TRBV25-1 TRBD1 CASRQTGDNQPQHF TGTGCCAGCAGGCAGACAGGGGACAATCAGCCCCAGCATTTT
TRBJ1-2 NA TRBV4-3 NA CASSQAVAGGYTF TGCGCCAGCAGCCAAGCAGTAGCCGGGGGCTACACCTTC
TRBJ2-3 NA TRBV5-1 NA CASSTLRDTQYF TGCGCCAGCAGCACCTTGAGAGATACGCAGTATTTT
TRBJ2-5 few TRBV28 TRBD2 CASSLAGPAGTQYF TGTGCCAGCAGCCTAGCGGGACCAGCAGGGACCCAGTACTTC
TRBJ2-1 few TRBV28 TRBD2 CASGTSGSYNEQFF TGTGCCAGCGGGACTAGCGGTTCCTACAATGAGCAGTTCTTC
TRBJ1-5 few TRBV1 NA CTSSQNRQKVYDNQPQHF TGCACCAGCAGCCAAAACAGACAGAAGGTGTATGACAATCAGCCCCAGCATTTT